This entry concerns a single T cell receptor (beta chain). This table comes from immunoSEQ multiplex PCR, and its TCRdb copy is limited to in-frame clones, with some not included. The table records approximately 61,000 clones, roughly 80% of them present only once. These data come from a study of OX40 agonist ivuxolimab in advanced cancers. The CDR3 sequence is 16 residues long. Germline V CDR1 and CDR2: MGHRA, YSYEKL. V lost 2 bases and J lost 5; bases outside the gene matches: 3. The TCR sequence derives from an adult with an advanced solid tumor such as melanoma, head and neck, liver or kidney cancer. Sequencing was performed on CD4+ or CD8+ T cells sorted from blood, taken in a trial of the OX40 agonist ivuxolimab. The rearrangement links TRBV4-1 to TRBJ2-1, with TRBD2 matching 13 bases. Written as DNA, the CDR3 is TGCGCCAGCAGCCAAACTAGCGGGAGGGTTAACAATGAGCAGTTCTTC. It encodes CASSQTSGRVNNEQFF.